The next 10 T cell receptor beta chains were all read from a single sample in a study of blood T cell repertoires in COVID-19. Clones were sequenced by immunoSEQ multiplex PCR, and TCRdb holds only the in-frame ones, with some missing. This table has about 190,000 clones, 80% to 90% appearing once. The sequenced material came from peripheral blood. Source of these receptors: a man between 25 and 39 years old with acute or convalescent COVID-19.

This clone showed up just a few times. The chain links TRBV28 to TRBJ1-5; the match to TRBD1 covers 8 bases. Germline V gene lookup returns CDR1 MDHEN and CDR2 SYDVKM. J was trimmed by 6 bases and V by 6 bases; bases with no gene match: 10. This CDR3 has 15 residues. The CDR3 reads CASRSRTGSGQPQHF. The CDR3 DNA reads TGTGCCAGCAGATCTAGGACAGGGTCGGGTCAGCCCCAGCATTTT. Complete variable domain (other parts from reference TRBV28 and TRBJ1-5): DVKVTQSSRYLVKRTGEKVFLECVQDMDHENMFWYRQDPGLGLRLIYFSYDVKMKEKGDIPEGYSVSREKKERFSLILESASTNQTSMYLCASRSRTGSGQPQHFGDGTRLSIL.

This chain uses TRBV15 with TRBJ2-5; D is uncertain. Germline assignment: CDR1 LNHNV and CDR2 YYDKDF (reference sequence). The CDR3 length is 13 residues. Trimming cost V 0 bases and J 3 bases, with 5 bases left between them. CDR3 in amino acids: CATSRDIEETQYF. The CDR3 bases are TGTGCCACCAGCAGAGACATAGAAGAGACCCAGTACTTC.

The V gene is TRBV27, the J gene TRBJ1-4; maybe TRBD1 (5 bases). The CDR3 totals 13 residues. V shed 3 bases and J shed 8 bases, with 10 bases lying between them. Germline loops: CDR1 MNHEY, CDR2 SMNVEV (reference sequence). Written as DNA, the CDR3 is TGTGCCAGCAGTTTCGCAGGGCGGGAAAAACTGTTTTTT. Translation: CASSFAGREKLFF.

The chain recombines TRBV5-1 with TRBJ2-1, with a possible D match to TRBD1 (6 bases). The CDR3 has 19 residues. Germline V gene data show CDR1 as SGHRS and CDR2 as YFSETQ. V was pared by 4 bases and J by 4 bases, with 27 bases between. The CDR3 loop is CASSAGMGALRKFYNEQFF. DNA of the CDR3: TGCGCCAGCAGCGCCGGCATGGGGGCCCTCCGTAAGTTTTACAATGAGCAGTTCTTC.

This clone was found a few times. V gene TRBV19 combines with J gene TRBJ1-2, with a tentative D call TRBD1 (6 bases). Germline V gives CDR1 LNHDA, CDR2 SQIVND (reference sequence). V was pared by 5 bases and J by 8 bases, with 18 bases between. This CDR3 comprises 14 residues. In nucleotides, the CDR3 is TGTGCCAGTAGTTCGGACAGAGGTTTAAGGGGCTACACCTTC. Amino acids: CASSSDRGLRGYTF.

The chain joins TRBV28 to TRBJ1-1; maybe TRBD1 (6 bases). V was cut by 8 bases and J by 2 bases, with 18 bases left in between. This CDR3 is 15 amino acids long. Germline V gene lookup returns CDR1 MDHEN and CDR2 SYDVKM. CDR3 protein: CASLNRVGRNTEAFF. CDR3 coding DNA: TGTGCCAGCCTAAACAGGGTTGGGAGAAACACTGAAGCTTTCTTT.

The chain couples TRBV7-9 to TRBJ1-5, with no clear D. The V gene lost 6 bases and the J gene lost 4 bases, with 10 bases spanning the gap. CDR1 is SEHNR and CDR2 is FQNEAQ in the germline V gene (reference sequence). The length of the CDR3 is 13 residues. The CDR3 protein is CASSQEGNQPQHF. As DNA, the CDR3 is TGTGCCAGCAGTCAGGAGGGAAATCAGCCCCAGCATTTT.

The chain joins TRBV11-2 to TRBJ2-3, with 9 bases aligning to TRBD1. Germline V gene data show CDR1 as SGHAT and CDR2 as FQNNGV. The V and J ends lost 3 bases and 6 bases, in that order; junction bases with no gene match: 4. The CDR3 contains 14 residues. CDR3 nucleotides: TGTGCCAGCAGCTTGGGACAGGGCGCGGATACGCAGTATTTT. Its translation: CASSLGQGADTQYF.

V and J are TRBV5-1 and TRBJ1-1; maybe TRBD1 (5 bases). Germline V gene data show CDR1 as SGHRS and CDR2 as YFSETQ. Trimming cost V 5 bases and J 9 bases, with 14 bases left between them. The CDR3 is made up of 12 amino acids. In nucleotides, the CDR3 is TGCGCCAGCAGTATCGGTAGGGGCCAAGCTTTCTTT. Translated, it gives CASSIGRGQAFF.

This clone occurred once. V gene TRBV30 combines with J gene TRBJ1-4; D is perhaps TRBD1 (5 bases). The V gene's germline CDR1 is GTSNPN and CDR2 SVGIG (reference sequence). This CDR3 is 16 amino acids long. V shed 1 base and J shed 0 bases, with 12 bases lying between them. The DNA of the CDR3 is TGTGCCTGGAGTGGACAGTACCGTGCAACTAATGAAAAACTGTTTTTT. Translated: CAWSGQYRATNEKLFF.